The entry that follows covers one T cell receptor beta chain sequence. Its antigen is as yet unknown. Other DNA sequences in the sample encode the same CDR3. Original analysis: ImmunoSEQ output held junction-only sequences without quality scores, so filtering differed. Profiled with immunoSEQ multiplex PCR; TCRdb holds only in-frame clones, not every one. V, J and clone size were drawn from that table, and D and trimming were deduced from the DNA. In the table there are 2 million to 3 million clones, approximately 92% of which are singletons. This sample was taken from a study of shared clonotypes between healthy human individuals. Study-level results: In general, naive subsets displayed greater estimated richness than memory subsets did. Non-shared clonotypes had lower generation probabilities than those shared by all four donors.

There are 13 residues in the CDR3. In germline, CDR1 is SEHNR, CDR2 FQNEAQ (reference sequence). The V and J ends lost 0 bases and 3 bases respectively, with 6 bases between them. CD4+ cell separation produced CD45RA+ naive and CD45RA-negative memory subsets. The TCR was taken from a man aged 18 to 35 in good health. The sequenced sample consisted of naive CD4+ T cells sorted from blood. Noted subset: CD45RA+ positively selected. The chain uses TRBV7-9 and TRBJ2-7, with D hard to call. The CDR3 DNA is TGTGCCAGCAGCTTAGCCCGAAGCTACGAGCAGTACTTC. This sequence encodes CASSLARSYEQYF.